The rows below give T cell receptor beta chains drawn from one sample of a study of Ad26.COV2.S vaccination and SARS-CoV-2 variants. Clones were read by immunoSEQ multiplex PCR, and TCRdb kept only the in-frame ones, dropping some. The repertoire holds roughly 400,000 clones, with less than 95% as singletons. Source: peripheral blood, taken in a trial of Ad26.COV2.S vaccine versus placebo. The receptors shown here come from a person between 18 and 59 years old who received the Ad26.COV2.S COVID-19 vaccine or a placebo. Both conserved end residues are part of each CDR3. The order of the fields is V gene, J gene, clone size, CDR3 length, D gene, CDR3 DNA, CDR3 protein. D genes are given only for firm matches. Not every row has a clone size; where given, it reads once, few, many or a size class.

TRBV7-6,TRBJ2-2,-,18,-,TGTGCCAGCAGCCAAGGGGGCTCGCCGGAGGGTGGATCCGGGGAGCTGTTTTTT,CASSQGGSPEGGSGELFF
TRBV27,TRBJ2-2,-,15,-,TGTGCCAGCAGTTTACAAGTTCAGAACACCGGGGAGCTGTTTTTT,CASSLQVQNTGELFF
TRBV18,TRBJ2-1,-,14,TRBD2,TGTGCCAGCTCACCGGCGGGAGCCGTAAATGAGCAGTTCTTC,CASSPAGAVNEQFF
TRBV9,TRBJ2-7,-,14,TRBD2,TGTGCCAGCAGCGTAACTAGCGGGAAAGCTGAGCAGTACTTC,CASSVTSGKAEQYF
TRBV5-6,TRBJ2-7,-,14,-,TGTGCCAGCACCCCGGACTTTACTTCCTACGAGCAGTACTTC,CASTPDFTSYEQYF
TRBV18,TRBJ1-2,once,13,-,TGTGCCAGCTCACCACGGGAGCCCTATGGCTACACCTTC,CASSPREPYGYTF
TRBV6-5,TRBJ1-1,-,14,-,TGTGCCAGCACCCTCCCGGGAAAGGACACTGAAGCTTTCTTT,CASTLPGKDTEAFF
TRBV29-1,TRBJ1-2,-,13,TRBD1,TGCAGCGCCCCGACAGGGGGCGTCTATGGCTACACCTTC,CSAPTGGVYGYTF
TRBV29-1,TRBJ2-7,-,15,TRBD1,TGCAGCGTTGGATCAGGGACAGGGGTGCGGTACGAGCAGTACTTC,CSVGSGTGVRYEQYF
TRBV2,TRBJ1-1,-,15,-,TGTGCCAGCCGACTTGATTCCTCCATGAACACTGAAGCTTTCTTT,CASRLDSSMNTEAFF
TRBV28,TRBJ2-7,-,15,TRBD2,TGTGCCAGCAGTTTGATTAGCGGGGGGGCAGACGAGCAGTACTTC,CASSLISGGADEQYF
TRBV6-1,TRBJ2-7,-,17,TRBD1,TGTGCCAGCAGTGGGTGGACAGGGGATTCCTCCTCCTACGAGCAGTACTTC,CASSGWTGDSSSYEQYF
TRBV3-1/TRBV3-2,TRBJ2-1,-,14,-,TGTGCCAGCACCGCTTATAGGAGAAAGGGTGAGCAGTTCTTC,CASTAYRRKGEQFF
TRBV12-3/TRBV12-4,TRBJ1-1,-,13,-,TGTGCCAGCAGTTGGGGCATGAACACTGAAGCTTTCTTT,CASSWGMNTEAFF
TRBV5-6,TRBJ2-5,-,16,TRBD2,TGTGCCAGCAGCTTGCTTGGACTAGCTCCACAAGAGACCCAGTACTTC,CASSLLGLAPQETQYF
TRBV14,TRBJ2-1,-,14,-,TGTGCCAGCAGCCAAGAAAACTCCTACAATGAGCAGTTCTTC,CASSQENSYNEQFF
TRBV10-3,TRBJ2-7,-,14,TRBD1,TGTGCCATCAGGACCGGGACAGGGGGTGGCGAGCAGTACTTC,CAIRTGTGGGEQYF
TRBV15,TRBJ1-6,-,13,-,TGTGCCACCAGCAGAGATCGTACCCGATCGCCCCACTTT,CATSRDRTRSPHF
TRBV6-2/TRBV6-3,TRBJ2-3,-,16,-,TGTGCCAGCAGTTCCCCATCGACTAGGCTCACAGATACGCAGTATTTT,CASSSPSTRLTDTQYF
TRBV7-9,TRBJ2-1,few,16,-,TGTGCCAGCAGCCCGAATAGCGGCTCCCCTGGCAATGAGCAGTTCTTC,CASSPNSGSPGNEQFF
TRBV6-2/TRBV6-3,TRBJ2-1,-,14,-,TGTGCCAGCAGTCGACTCTCTTCCTACAATGAGCAGTTCTTC,CASSRLSSYNEQFF
TRBV28,TRBJ2-3,-,15,-,TGTGCCAGCAGAGGAGGCGGGGCCAGCACAGATACGCAGTATTTT,CASRGGGASTDTQYF
TRBV12-3/TRBV12-4,TRBJ2-2,-,11,-,TGTGCCCTGGGAGGACCCGGGGAGCTGTTTTTT,CALGGPGELFF
TRBV27,TRBJ2-7,-,16,TRBD2,TGTGCCAGCAGTTTCCGGCAGCGGGAGGCGAAATACGAGCAGTACTTC,CASSFRQREAKYEQYF
TRBV4-2,TRBJ2-5,-,17,-,TGTGCCAGCAGCCGAGCGACCGGGGAGGAGGGTCAAGAGACCCAGTACTTC,CASSRATGEEGQETQYF
TRBV7-3,TRBJ2-7,few,14,-,TGTGCCAGCAGCCCCCAAGCGGGCCCTTACGAGCAGTACTTC,CASSPQAGPYEQYF
TRBV21-1,TRBJ2-7,-,17,-,TGTGCCAGCACCTTGCGCCGGACTAGCGCTATCTCCTACGAGCAGTACTTC,CASTLRRTSAISYEQYF
TRBV6-6,TRBJ2-2,-,15,-,TGTGCCAGCAGTTTCCAATCAACGAACACCGGGGAGCTGTTTTTT,CASSFQSTNTGELFF
TRBV5-1,TRBJ2-7,-,14,TRBD1,TGCGCCAGCAGCTCGGGGACAGGGCCCTACGAGCAGTACTTC,CASSSGTGPYEQYF